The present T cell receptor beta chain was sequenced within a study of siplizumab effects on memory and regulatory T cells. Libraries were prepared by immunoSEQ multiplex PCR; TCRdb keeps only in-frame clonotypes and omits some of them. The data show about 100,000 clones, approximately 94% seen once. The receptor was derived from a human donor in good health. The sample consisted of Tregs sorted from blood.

The CDR3 nucleotides are TGTGCCACCAGCGGTGCGTCCTCTGGAAACACCATATATTTT. It translates to CATSGASSGNTIYF. This chain uses TRBV15 with TRBJ1-3, with D unclear. This CDR3 spans 14 amino acids. Per the germline V gene, CDR1 is LNHNV and CDR2 is YYDKDF (reference sequence). V shed 5 bases and J shed 0 bases, with 8 bases lying between them.